A selection of T cell receptor beta chains follows, all from one sample in a study of T cell changes during pregnancy in multiple sclerosis. Some clones are missing from TCRdb's copy, which holds only in-frame ones; the method was immunoSEQ multiplex PCR. The table lists around 80,000 clones, just over 90% of them singletons. Sequenced here: peripheral blood, sampled before pregnancy. The receptors were sampled from a female donor with multiple sclerosis, enrolled in a pregnancy study. The CDR3 runs from the conserved cysteine through the conserved F or W. The order of the fields is clone size, J gene, V gene, D gene, CDR3 DNA, CDR3 protein. The D gene is left open where the match is weak. Clone size, where shown, is once, few, many, or a class for clones that have expanded.

clone_size: once; j_call: TRBJ2-7; v_call: TRBV6-1; d_call: -; cdr3_nt: TGTGCCAGCAGTGTTAGACAGGCCTACGAGCAGTACTTC; cdr3_aa: CASSVRQAYEQYF
clone_size: -; j_call: TRBJ2-7; v_call: TRBV11-2; d_call: -; cdr3_nt: TGTGCCAGCAGCTTAAGGTGGTTGGGGGACACTCGACTCTACGAGCAGTACTTC; cdr3_aa: CASSLRWLGDTRLYEQYF
clone_size: few; j_call: TRBJ2-2; v_call: TRBV12-5; d_call: -; cdr3_nt: TGTGCTAGTGGTCTAGGGGGTGACACCGGGGAGCTGTTTTTT; cdr3_aa: CASGLGGDTGELFF
clone_size: -; j_call: TRBJ1-2; v_call: TRBV5-5; d_call: -; cdr3_nt: TGTGCCAGCAGCTTGAGGGGCTCCACCCTTTGGGGCTATGGCTACACCTTC; cdr3_aa: CASSLRGSTLWGYGYTF
clone_size: -; j_call: TRBJ2-7; v_call: TRBV6-5; d_call: -; cdr3_nt: TGTGCCAGCACTCTCGGAGGGCTGAACGAGCAGTACTTC; cdr3_aa: CASTLGGLNEQYF
clone_size: -; j_call: TRBJ1-2; v_call: TRBV4-1; d_call: -; cdr3_nt: TGCGCCAGCAGCCAAGAGCGACCGGGGATCTATGGCTACACCTTC; cdr3_aa: CASSQERPGIYGYTF
clone_size: -; j_call: TRBJ2-5; v_call: TRBV5-6; d_call: -; cdr3_nt: TGTGCCAGCAGCTTGTCTGCAGGGTTCCTAGAGACCCAGTACTTC; cdr3_aa: CASSLSAGFLETQYF
clone_size: -; j_call: TRBJ1-1; v_call: TRBV4-2; d_call: TRBD1; cdr3_nt: TGTGCCAGCAGCCAAGTGCGGGGACAGGGGGAGGCGAACACTGAAGCTTTCTTT; cdr3_aa: CASSQVRGQGEANTEAFF
clone_size: few; j_call: TRBJ2-7; v_call: TRBV5-1; d_call: TRBD1; cdr3_nt: TGCGCCAGCAGCGGTCAGGGGGACGAGCAGTACTTC; cdr3_aa: CASSGQGDEQYF
clone_size: -; j_call: TRBJ2-1; v_call: TRBV7-3; d_call: -; cdr3_nt: TGTGCCAGCAGCCCCATGCAGGCGAGCTCCTACAATGAGCAGTTCTTC; cdr3_aa: CASSPMQASSYNEQFF
clone_size: -; j_call: TRBJ2-2; v_call: TRBV15; d_call: -; cdr3_nt: TGTGCCACCAGTGGGACTCGGGGCACCGGGGAGCTGTTTTTT; cdr3_aa: CATSGTRGTGELFF
clone_size: -; j_call: TRBJ2-1; v_call: TRBV10-2; d_call: TRBD1; cdr3_nt: TGCGCCAGCAGGCCGGGACAGGGTTACAATGAGCAGTTCTTC; cdr3_aa: CASRPGQGYNEQFF
clone_size: -; j_call: TRBJ2-2; v_call: TRBV2; d_call: -; cdr3_nt: TGTGCCAGCAGTCTCAAGACAGTTAACACCGGGGAGCTGTTTTTT; cdr3_aa: CASSLKTVNTGELFF
clone_size: -; j_call: TRBJ2-1; v_call: TRBV5-1; d_call: TRBD1; cdr3_nt: TGCGCCAGCAGCCCGGGGGACAGGGATTATCGAAATGAGCAGTTCTTC; cdr3_aa: CASSPGDRDYRNEQFF
clone_size: -; j_call: TRBJ1-5; v_call: TRBV27; d_call: TRBD1; cdr3_nt: TGTGCCAGCGGAACTTCCGGGACAGGACGCAATCAGCCCCAGCATTTT; cdr3_aa: CASGTSGTGRNQPQHF
clone_size: once; j_call: TRBJ2-2; v_call: TRBV12-5; d_call: -; cdr3_nt: TGTGCTAGTGGACGCAGCGGGCCCACCGGGGAGCTGTTTTTT; cdr3_aa: CASGRSGPTGELFF
clone_size: -; j_call: TRBJ1-6; v_call: TRBV5-1; d_call: -; cdr3_nt: TGCGCCAGCAGCTTGGCAGGCCGGTCACCCCTCCACTTT; cdr3_aa: CASSLAGRSPLHF
clone_size: few; j_call: TRBJ1-1; v_call: TRBV6-1; d_call: -; cdr3_nt: TGTGCCAGCAGTGAAGTTCCAGTTAACACTGAAGCTTTCTTT; cdr3_aa: CASSEVPVNTEAFF
clone_size: -; j_call: TRBJ2-1; v_call: TRBV5-4; d_call: TRBD2; cdr3_nt: TGTGCCAGCAGCTTAAGCGGGGGGGCCCCCAATGAGCAGTTCTTC; cdr3_aa: CASSLSGGAPNEQFF
clone_size: -; j_call: TRBJ1-1; v_call: TRBV7-9; d_call: TRBD1; cdr3_nt: TGTGCCAGCAGCATACAGGGGGCTACCACTGAAGCTTTCTTT; cdr3_aa: CASSIQGATTEAFF
clone_size: -; j_call: TRBJ1-6; v_call: TRBV27; d_call: -; cdr3_nt: TGTGCCAGCACCACGAGGTCTCCGACCTATAATTCACCCCTCCACTTT; cdr3_aa: CASTTRSPTYNSPLHF
clone_size: -; j_call: TRBJ2-5; v_call: TRBV5-1; d_call: -; cdr3_nt: TGCGCCAGCAGCCGGCGGGGAGAAGAGACCCAGTACTTC; cdr3_aa: CASSRRGEETQYF
clone_size: -; j_call: TRBJ2-3; v_call: TRBV9; d_call: TRBD2; cdr3_nt: TGTGCCAGCAGTTCACCGGGACTAGCGGGGGAGAGCACAGATACGCAGTATTTT; cdr3_aa: CASSSPGLAGESTDTQYF
clone_size: -; j_call: TRBJ2-2; v_call: TRBV5-8; d_call: -; cdr3_nt: TGTGCCAGCAGCTTCTGGGGGGGCCACACCGGGGAGCTGTTTTTT; cdr3_aa: CASSFWGGHTGELFF
clone_size: -; j_call: TRBJ1-2; v_call: TRBV15; d_call: TRBD1; cdr3_nt: TGTGCCACCAGTCTTAGGACAGGGGGCTTTGGCTACACCTTC; cdr3_aa: CATSLRTGGFGYTF
clone_size: -; j_call: TRBJ2-1; v_call: TRBV5-1; d_call: -; cdr3_nt: TGCGCCAGCGCTTTACCCCCAGTCCGACAGTCCGATGAGCAGTTCTTC; cdr3_aa: CASALPPVRQSDEQFF
clone_size: -; j_call: TRBJ1-3; v_call: TRBV9; d_call: -; cdr3_nt: TGTGCCAGCAGCGCCCGGGAACAGGGTATTGGAAACACCATATATTTT; cdr3_aa: CASSAREQGIGNTIYF
clone_size: -; j_call: TRBJ2-7; v_call: TRBV6-1; d_call: -; cdr3_nt: TGTGCCTGCCCCGGTAAGGACATCTGGTACGAGCAGTACTTC; cdr3_aa: CACPGKDIWYEQYF
clone_size: -; j_call: TRBJ2-7; v_call: TRBV5-6; d_call: -; cdr3_nt: TGTGCCAGCAGCCACGTGTATGGCAACCCCTACGAGCAGTACTTC; cdr3_aa: CASSHVYGNPYEQYF
clone_size: -; j_call: TRBJ1-2; v_call: TRBV19; d_call: -; cdr3_nt: TGTGCCAGTACCGACTTAGGAGACGTTTATGGCTACACCTTC; cdr3_aa: CASTDLGDVYGYTF
clone_size: -; j_call: TRBJ1-1; v_call: TRBV6-5; d_call: -; cdr3_nt: TGTGCCAGCAGTTACCCCCAGGGTGAAGCTTTCTTT; cdr3_aa: CASSYPQGEAFF
clone_size: -; j_call: TRBJ2-1; v_call: TRBV10-3; d_call: -; cdr3_nt: TGTGCCATCAGTAATTCGGGATCCTACAATGAGCAGTTCTTC; cdr3_aa: CAISNSGSYNEQFF
clone_size: -; j_call: TRBJ2-3; v_call: TRBV4-2; d_call: -; cdr3_nt: TGTGCCAGCAGCCAAGCGGGTCTAGCCAACACAGATACGCAGTATTTT; cdr3_aa: CASSQAGLANTDTQYF
clone_size: once; j_call: TRBJ2-3; v_call: TRBV13; d_call: TRBD1; cdr3_nt: TGTGCCAGCAGCACAACGCAGACAGGGACCAACCCCCACTGGAGCACAGATACGCAGTATTTT; cdr3_aa: CASSTTQTGTNPHWSTDTQYF
clone_size: -; j_call: TRBJ1-5; v_call: TRBV6-1; d_call: -; cdr3_nt: TGTGCCAGCAGTGTCCTCGGGGGGACCCATCAGCCCCAGCATTTT; cdr3_aa: CASSVLGGTHQPQHF
clone_size: -; j_call: TRBJ1-2; v_call: TRBV6-1; d_call: -; cdr3_nt: TGTGCCAGCAGCGAATCACCCGGCCGGGACACAAGCTATGGCTACACCTTC; cdr3_aa: CASSESPGRDTSYGYTF
clone_size: few; j_call: TRBJ1-3; v_call: TRBV25-1; d_call: -; cdr3_nt: TGTGCCAGCGGAGACGGTTACTCTGGAAACACCATATATTTT; cdr3_aa: CASGDGYSGNTIYF
clone_size: -; j_call: TRBJ2-2; v_call: TRBV4-1; d_call: TRBD2; cdr3_nt: TGCGCCAGCAGCCAAGAAAGGGCGGGGGGGGTCGGGGAGCTGTTTTTT; cdr3_aa: CASSQERAGGVGELFF
clone_size: -; j_call: TRBJ2-1; v_call: TRBV5-6; d_call: TRBD1; cdr3_nt: TGTGCCAGCATGGGATGGACAGGGTATGGGTTATACAATGAGCAGTTCTTC; cdr3_aa: CASMGWTGYGLYNEQFF
clone_size: -; j_call: TRBJ2-5; v_call: TRBV19; d_call: TRBD1; cdr3_nt: TGTGCCAGTAGTATAGGCGGACAGGGGCCAAGAGAGACCCAGTACTTC; cdr3_aa: CASSIGGQGPRETQYF
clone_size: once; j_call: TRBJ2-5; v_call: TRBV6-5; d_call: TRBD2; cdr3_nt: TGTGCCAGCAGTCTCGGGGGGGCTCAAGTTGAGACCCAGTACTTC; cdr3_aa: CASSLGGAQVETQYF
clone_size: once; j_call: TRBJ2-1; v_call: TRBV5-6; d_call: -; cdr3_nt: TGTGCCAGCAGAGGACTACTAACCAATGAGCAGTTCTTC; cdr3_aa: CASRGLLTNEQFF
clone_size: -; j_call: TRBJ1-5; v_call: TRBV19; d_call: TRBD1; cdr3_nt: TGTGCCAGTAGTATTATGGGACAGGGACGCCAGCCCCAGCATTTT; cdr3_aa: CASSIMGQGRQPQHF
clone_size: -; j_call: TRBJ1-2; v_call: TRBV4-2; d_call: -; cdr3_nt: TGTGCCAGCAGCCAAGCGGGTGCGAACTATGGCTACACCTTC; cdr3_aa: CASSQAGANYGYTF
clone_size: -; j_call: TRBJ1-5; v_call: TRBV15; d_call: -; cdr3_nt: TGTGCCACCAGCAGAGATCTAAACTCCAATCAGCCCCAGCATTTT; cdr3_aa: CATSRDLNSNQPQHF
clone_size: -; j_call: TRBJ1-1; v_call: TRBV25-1; d_call: TRBD1; cdr3_nt: TGTGCCAGCAGTGAGGGACAGTTGAACACTGAAGCTTTCTTT; cdr3_aa: CASSEGQLNTEAFF
clone_size: -; j_call: TRBJ1-1; v_call: TRBV27; d_call: -; cdr3_nt: TGTGCCAGCAGAAAGGGGGGGCTCGTTGAAGCTTTCTTT; cdr3_aa: CASRKGGLVEAFF
clone_size: -; j_call: TRBJ1-4; v_call: TRBV9; d_call: -; cdr3_nt: TGTGCCAGCAGCGTAGGGGAGGGAGAACTGTTTTTT; cdr3_aa: CASSVGEGELFF
clone_size: -; j_call: TRBJ2-3; v_call: TRBV7-9; d_call: TRBD2; cdr3_nt: TGTGCCAGCAGCTGGGGGACTAGTTCAGATACGCAGTATTTT; cdr3_aa: CASSWGTSSDTQYF
clone_size: -; j_call: TRBJ1-1; v_call: TRBV18; d_call: TRBD1; cdr3_nt: TGTGCCAGCTCGCTTACGCCCGGGACAGGGCCCCGCGCGGGTACTGAAGCTTTCTTT; cdr3_aa: CASSLTPGTGPRAGTEAFF
clone_size: -; j_call: TRBJ2-4; v_call: TRBV6-1; d_call: -; cdr3_nt: TGTGCCAGCAGTGGTGGGTCGGGGTCCCTAGCCAAAAACATTCAGTACTTC; cdr3_aa: CASSGGSGSLAKNIQYF
clone_size: -; j_call: TRBJ1-2; v_call: TRBV5-4; d_call: TRBD1; cdr3_nt: TGTGCCAGCAGCTTGAGGTCAGGGGGAAGGTATGGCTACACCTTC; cdr3_aa: CASSLRSGGRYGYTF
clone_size: -; j_call: TRBJ2-6; v_call: TRBV5-1; d_call: -; cdr3_nt: TGCGCCAGCAGCCAAGGGGCGGGAGGGGCCAACGTCCTGACTTTC; cdr3_aa: CASSQGAGGANVLTF
clone_size: -; j_call: TRBJ2-2; v_call: TRBV6-6; d_call: TRBD1; cdr3_nt: TGTGCCAGCAGTTACAGGACAGGGGGCACCGGGGAGCTGTTTTTT; cdr3_aa: CASSYRTGGTGELFF
clone_size: -; j_call: TRBJ2-3; v_call: TRBV7-2; d_call: -; cdr3_nt: TGTGCCAGCAGCTTAGCTCTAGCTCCAGATACGCAGTATTTT; cdr3_aa: CASSLALAPDTQYF
clone_size: once; j_call: TRBJ2-2; v_call: TRBV18; d_call: TRBD1; cdr3_nt: TGTGCCAGCTCACCGGACAGGGTCCCCGGGGAGCTGTTTTTT; cdr3_aa: CASSPDRVPGELFF
clone_size: -; j_call: TRBJ1-4; v_call: TRBV14; d_call: -; cdr3_nt: TGTGCCAGCAGCCAATCAGGTTCCCCTAATGAAAAACTGTTTTTT; cdr3_aa: CASSQSGSPNEKLFF
clone_size: -; j_call: TRBJ2-2; v_call: TRBV6-5; d_call: -; cdr3_nt: TGTGCCAGCAGTTACTCGCCCGCGGCCCAGGGAGGGGAGCTGTTTTTT; cdr3_aa: CASSYSPAAQGGELFF